This T cell receptor (beta chain) was observed in a study of early T cells in non-severe SARS-CoV-2 infection. As for the study in general: Chains were unpaired, as sequencing was done on bulk RNA from unsorted whole blood. Study conclusions and caveats: There was a bias toward anti-spike CD8 responses in VDJdb matching, which missed private and CD4 specificities.

Individually, cDNA molecules had unique molecular identifiers attached to them. TCRdb processed the 5' RACE reads anew with MiXCR; each CDR3 protein has one entry. The sample has over 60,000 distinct CDR3 sequences, 11% seen once; the top ten hold roughly 3%. This clonotype was counted a few times. The antigen remains unidentified. Germline assignment: CDR1 DFQATT and CDR2 SNEGSKA (reference sequence). Trimming shortened V by 6 bases and J by 0 bases, and 21 bases separated the two germline ends. The CDR3 extends over 17 amino acids. The sample here was whole blood, taken at baseline. The TCR was taken from an adult who was a healthcare worker with PCR-confirmed SARS-CoV-2 infection or an uninfected control (not recorded which). The chain joins TRBV20-1 to TRBJ1-3; perhaps TRBD1 as D (6 bases). The CDR3 reads CSAIDRFSGDSGNTIYF. The CDR3 DNA follows: TGCAGTGCCATAGACCGCTTCTCAGGGGACTCTGGAAACACCATATATTTT.